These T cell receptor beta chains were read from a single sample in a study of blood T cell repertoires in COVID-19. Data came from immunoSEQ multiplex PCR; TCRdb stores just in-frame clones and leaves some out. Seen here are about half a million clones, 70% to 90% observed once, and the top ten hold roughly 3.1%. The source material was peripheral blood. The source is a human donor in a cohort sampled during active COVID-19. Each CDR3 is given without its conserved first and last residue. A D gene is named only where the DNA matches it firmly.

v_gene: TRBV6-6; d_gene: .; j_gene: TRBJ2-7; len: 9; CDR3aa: ASTWAHEQY
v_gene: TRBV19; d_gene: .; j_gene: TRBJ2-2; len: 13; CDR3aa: ASRKTRGDTGELF
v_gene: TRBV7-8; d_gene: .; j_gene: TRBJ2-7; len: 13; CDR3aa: ASSQWTQKSYEQY
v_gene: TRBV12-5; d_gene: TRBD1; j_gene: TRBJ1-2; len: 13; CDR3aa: ASGLGQGRVLGYT
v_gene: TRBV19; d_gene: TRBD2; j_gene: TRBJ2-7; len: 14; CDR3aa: ASSPGRASGRHEQY
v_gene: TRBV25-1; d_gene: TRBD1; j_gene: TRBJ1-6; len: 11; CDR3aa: ASTGTGYSPLH
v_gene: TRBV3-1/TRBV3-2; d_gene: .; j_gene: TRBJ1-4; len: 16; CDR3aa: ASSLLGRSGATNEKLF
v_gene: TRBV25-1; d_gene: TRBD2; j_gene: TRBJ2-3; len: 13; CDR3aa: ASTGTSGSGDTQY
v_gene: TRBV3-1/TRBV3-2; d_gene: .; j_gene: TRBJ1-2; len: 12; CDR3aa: ASSQRLDRYGYT
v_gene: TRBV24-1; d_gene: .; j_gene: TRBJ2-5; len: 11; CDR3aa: ATSLSGEETQY
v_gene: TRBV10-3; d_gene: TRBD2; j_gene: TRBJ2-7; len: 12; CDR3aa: AIGDSGSSYEQY
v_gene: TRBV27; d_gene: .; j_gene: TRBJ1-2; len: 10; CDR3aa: ASSSLRHGYT
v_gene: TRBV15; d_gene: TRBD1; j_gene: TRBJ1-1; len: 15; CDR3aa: ATSRVVWDRRNTEAF
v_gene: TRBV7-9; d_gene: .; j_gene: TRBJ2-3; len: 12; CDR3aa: ASSLEGTRNTQY
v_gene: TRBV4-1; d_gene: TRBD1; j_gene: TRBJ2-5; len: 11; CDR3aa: ASSQPSGGTQY
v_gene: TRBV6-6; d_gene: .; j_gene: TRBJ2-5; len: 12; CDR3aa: ASSYTSRQETQY
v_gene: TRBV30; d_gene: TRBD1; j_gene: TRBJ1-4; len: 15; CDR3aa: AWSVVLGQGSNEKLF
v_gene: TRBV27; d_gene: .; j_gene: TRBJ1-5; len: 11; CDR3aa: ASSRGVGRPQH
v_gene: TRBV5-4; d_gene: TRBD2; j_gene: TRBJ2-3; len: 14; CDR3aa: ASSPPQRGSTDTQY